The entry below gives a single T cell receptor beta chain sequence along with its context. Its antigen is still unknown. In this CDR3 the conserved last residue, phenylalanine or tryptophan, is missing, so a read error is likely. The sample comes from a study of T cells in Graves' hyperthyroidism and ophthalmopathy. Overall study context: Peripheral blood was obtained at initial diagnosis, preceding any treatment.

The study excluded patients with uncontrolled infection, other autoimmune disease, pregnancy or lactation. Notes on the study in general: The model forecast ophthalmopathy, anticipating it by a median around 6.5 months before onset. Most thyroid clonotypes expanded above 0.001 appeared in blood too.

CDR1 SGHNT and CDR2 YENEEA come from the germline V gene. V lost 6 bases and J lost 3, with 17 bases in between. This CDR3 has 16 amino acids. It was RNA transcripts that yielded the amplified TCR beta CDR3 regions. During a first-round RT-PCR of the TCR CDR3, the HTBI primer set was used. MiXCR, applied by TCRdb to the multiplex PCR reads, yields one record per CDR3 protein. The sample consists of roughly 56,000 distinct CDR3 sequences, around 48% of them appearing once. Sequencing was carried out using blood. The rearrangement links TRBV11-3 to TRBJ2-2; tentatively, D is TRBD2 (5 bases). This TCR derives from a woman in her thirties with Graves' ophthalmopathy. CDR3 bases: TGTGCCAGCAGTTGGAGGTCTACACGGGACACCGGGGAGCTGTTTTCT. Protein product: CASSWRSTRDTGELFS.